Each of the 14 T cell receptor beta chains below was sequenced from the same sample in a study of Graves' ophthalmopathy and Graves' hyperthyroidism. For repertoire sequencing, the TCR beta CDR3 regions were amplified from RNA transcripts. HTBI-primed first-round RT-PCR preceded second-round multiplex PCR. TCRdb re-derived calls from the multiplex PCR reads in MiXCR, one entry per CDR3 protein. Here the sample spans some 750,000 distinct CDR3 sequences, approximately 40% being singletons. The sequenced sample consisted of peripheral blood. The receptors stem from an adult man with Graves' ophthalmopathy.

This clonotype was seen at least ten times. The chain's CDR3 is CASSIQGGLDSPLHF. The CDR3 bases are TGTGCCAGCAGCATACAGGGGGGTTTGGATTCACCCCTCCACTTT. The chain has TRBV7-9 and TRBJ1-6, with 8 bases fitting TRBD1. This CDR3 has 15 residues. Trimming cost V 5 bases and J 8 bases; bases outside gene matches: 8. Germline loops: CDR1 SEHNR, CDR2 FQNEAQ (reference sequence).

This clonotype was detected ten times or more. The CDR3: CASSTIGQNYNSPLHF. The CDR3 bases are TGTGCCAGCAGCACTATCGGACAGAACTATAATTCACCCCTCCACTTT. The gene calls are TRBV11-2 and TRBJ1-6, with D possibly TRBD1 on 6 matching bases. Germline V gene sequence: CDR1 SGHAT, CDR2 FQNNGV. This CDR3 region has 16 residues. Trimming shortened V by 5 bases and J by 3 bases, and 14 bases separated the two germline ends. The whole variable domain, remainder taken from reference TRBV11-2 and TRBJ1-6, is EAGVAQSPRYKIIEKRQSVAFWCNPISGHATLYWYQQILGQGPKLLIQFQNNGVVDDSQLPKDRFSAERLKGVDSTLKIQPAKLEDSAVYLCASSTIGQNYNSPLHFGNGTRLTVT.

The chain combines TRBV6-1 with TRBJ2-7, with D tentatively TRBD1 (6 bases). The V end was cut by 3 bases, the J end by 6 bases, with 12 bases between. The germline CDR1 and CDR2 sequences are MNHNS and SASEGT. This CDR3 is 13 amino acids long. The CDR3 bases are TGTGCCAGCAGTGAGTCCCAGGGGAGCGAGCAGTACTTC. Its protein is CASSESQGSEQYF.

CDR3 loop: CSALGASSYEQYF. CDR3 sequence (DNA): TGCAGTGCCCTCGGAGCGAGCTCCTACGAGCAGTACTTC. V usage is TRBV29-1 and J usage is TRBJ2-7; no firm D call. CDR3 length equals 13 residues. From germline, CDR1 is SQVTM and CDR2 ANQGSEA.

The V call is TRBV7-2, the J call TRBJ2-7; no definite D call. Germline CDR1 and CDR2: SGHTA and FQGNSA. The CDR3 length is 14 residues. V gave up 3 bases and J gave up 2 bases, with 11 bases separating them. CDR3: CASSLATYTYEQYF. Written as DNA, the CDR3 is TGTGCCAGCAGCTTGGCCACCTACACCTACGAGCAGTACTTC.

This clonotype was recorded a few times. V and J are TRBV6-1 and TRBJ1-5, with 8 bases identical to TRBD1. This CDR3 comprises 16 residues. In germline, CDR1 is MNHNS, CDR2 SASEGT. The ends lost 0 bases at V and 4 bases at J; junction bases unmatched: 5. The CDR3: CASSEAINRGNQPQHF. CDR3 DNA: TGTGCCAGCAGTGAAGCGATCAACAGGGGGAATCAGCCCCAGCATTTT.

V usage is TRBV5-4 and J usage is TRBJ2-7; D is unclear. Germline V gene data show CDR1 as SGHNT and CDR2 as YYREEE (reference sequence). V was cut by 0 bases and J by 1 base, with 8 bases left in between. This CDR3 region has 14 residues. The CDR3 protein is CASSLGMESYEQYF. CDR3 nucleotides: TGTGCCAGCAGCTTGGGTATGGAATCCTACGAGCAGTACTTC.

The chain is built from TRBV2 and TRBJ2-7, with D possibly TRBD2 on 5 matching bases. The V gene's germline CDR1 is SNHLY and CDR2 FYNNEI. This CDR3 has 14 residues. V gave up 5 bases and J gave up 5 bases, with 16 bases separating them. DNA of the CDR3: TGTGCCAGCAGTCTCCTCGGGGAGTACCACGAGCAGTACTTC. It codes for CASSLLGEYHEQYF.

A remark on this clonotype: Since a much larger clone is just one base distant, this may be a read error. The chain uses TRBV7-2 and TRBJ2-5; D is unclear. Germline lookup yields CDR1 SGHTA and CDR2 FQGNSA. The V end lost 0 bases, the J end lost 5 bases, and 13 bases lay between the germline ends. The CDR3 has 15 residues. The CDR3 is CASSLAQALPETQYF. CDR3 coding DNA: TGTGCCAGCAGCTTAGCCCAGGCACTGCCGGAGACCCAGTACTTC. The complete variable domain, with remaining parts taken from reference TRBV7-2 and TRBJ2-5, reads GAGVSQSPSNKVTEKGKDVELRCDPISGHTALYWYRQSLGQGLEFLIYFQGNSAPDKSGLPSDRFSAERTGGSVSTLTIQRTQQEDSAVYLCASSLAQALPETQYFGPGTRLLVL.

This rearrangement joins TRBV7-2 to TRBJ2-2; D could derive from TRBD1 or TRBD2 (5 bases each). The CDR3 length is 14 residues. CDR1 is SGHTA and CDR2 is FQGNSA in the germline V gene. The CDR3 nucleotides read TGTGCGGCCACCCGGGGTGGGGGAACCGGGGAGCTGTTTTTT. The encoded protein is CAATRGGGTGELFF.

This clonotype was detected only a few times. This sequence joins TRBV5-1 and TRBJ1-5, with 8 bases aligning to TRBD1. After removal of 0 bases from V and 5 bases from J, the junction contained 4 bases not matched to a gene. The germline gives CDR1 SGHRS, CDR2 YFSETQ. The CDR3 loop spans 15 amino acids. The CDR3 DNA is TGCGCCAGCAGCTTGGAAGCAGGGGGCCATCAGCCCCAGCATTTT. It codes for CASSLEAGGHQPQHF.

This rearrangement joins TRBV10-3 to TRBJ1-6; perhaps TRBD1 as D (5 bases). This CDR3 has 14 amino acids. CDR1 ENHRY and CDR2 SYGVKD come from the germline V gene. V lost 2 bases and J 3 bases, leaving 5 bases between the germline ends. CDR3 region: CAISETGYNSPLHF. In DNA form, the CDR3 reads TGTGCCATCAGTGAGACAGGCTATAATTCACCCCTCCACTTT.

This clonotype came up a few times. The V and J genes are TRBV19 and TRBJ2-7; D might be TRBD1 (5 bases). Germline V gene lookup returns CDR1 LNHDA and CDR2 SQIVND (reference sequence). V was shortened by 5 bases and J by 4 bases, with 18 bases between the two germline ends. The CDR3 totals 15 residues. CDR3 protein: CASSWAARAVYEQYF. The CDR3 bases are TGTGCCAGTAGTTGGGCCGCCAGGGCGGTATACGAGCAGTACTTC. The full variable domain, in which reference TRBV19 and TRBJ2-7 provide the parts outside the CDR3, is DGGITQSPKYLFRKEGQNVTLSCEQNLNHDAMYWYRQDPGQGLRLIYYSQIVNDFQKGDIAEGYSVSREKKESFPLTVTSAQKNPTAFYLCASSWAARAVYEQYFGPGTRLTVT.

This clonotype turned up a few times. The gene calls are TRBV25-1 and TRBJ2-2; 14 bases line up with TRBD2. The CDR3 covers 16 residues. V shed 4 bases, J shed 3 bases, and the junction held 1 base outside the gene matches. In germline, CDR1 is MGHDK, CDR2 SYGVNS. The CDR3 region has the DNA TGTGCCAGCAGTGGGACTAGCGGGAGGTACACCGGGGAGCTGTTTTTT. This sequence encodes CASSGTSGRYTGELFF.